This T cell receptor (beta chain) came from a study of blood T cells in healthy people across ages. Donors gave roughly 10 milliliters of peripheral blood apiece. This clonotype has more than one count but fewer than ten. Then a second PCR, running about 6 to 12 cycles, was carried out with a sample-barcoded 5' primer and a J-beta primer mix. TCRdb re-called the 5' RACE reads through MiXCR, storing one row per CDR3 protein. Counted here are about 780,000 distinct CDR3 sequences, about 62% occurring once; the ten biggest clones make up 25% to 30%. This CDR3 region has 16 residues. Germline lookup yields CDR1 SGDLS and CDR2 YYNGEE. The germline V and J ends were trimmed by 2 bases and 0 bases, with 12 bases remaining between them.

This chain joins TRBV9 and TRBJ2-1, with no clear D. The specimen sequenced was blood. The receptor was isolated from a man younger than 45 in good health. The CDR3 nucleotides are TGTGCCAGCAGCGTCCCGGACGGCTCCTCCTACAATGAGCAGTTCTTC. Its protein product is CASSVPDGSSYNEQFF. The full variable domain, rest sourced from reference TRBV9 and TRBJ2-1, is DSGVTQTPKHLITATGQRVTLRCSPRSGDLSVYWYQQSLDQGLQFLIQYYNGEERAKGNILERFSAQQFPDLHSELNLSSLELGDSALYFCASSVPDGSSYNEQFFGPGTRLTVL.